The 18 T cell receptor beta chains below come from one sample, sequenced in a study of blood T cell repertoires in COVID-19. Profiling relied on immunoSEQ multiplex PCR, and the TCRdb table lists in-frame clones only, not all of them. The sample shows just over 650,000 clones, about nine tenths of them seen only once. The sample was peripheral blood. These receptors all stem from a woman younger than 35 with acute or convalescent COVID-19.

This chain joins TRBV7-2 and TRBJ2-1, with D possibly TRBD1 on 5 matching bases. The V and J ends lost 8 bases and 7 bases respectively, with 21 bases between them. The CDR3 loop spans 15 amino acids. CDR1 SGHTA and CDR2 FQGNSA come from the germline V gene. CDR3 bases: TGTGCCAGCGGTCGGAAGGGGCCCCCTGGTAATGAGCAGTTCTTC. Protein: CASGRKGPPGNEQFF.

The V and J genes are TRBV7-3 and TRBJ2-3, with 7 bases lining up with TRBD2. From germline, CDR1 is SGHTA and CDR2 FQGTGA. After removal of 4 bases from V and 5 bases from J, the junction contained 9 bases not matched to a gene. CDR3 length: 15 residues. CDR3 in DNA: TGTGCCAGCAGCTCAGCGGGCGGGGGTGGAGATACGCAGTATTTT. As protein: CASSSAGGGGDTQYF.

This chain connects TRBV28 to TRBJ1-5; 8 bases agree with TRBD1. The ends lost 5 bases at V and 6 bases at J; junction bases unmatched: 12. The CDR3 has 16 residues. The germline V gene has CDR1 MDHEN and CDR2 SYDVKM. The chain's CDR3 is CASSPPIRGRGQPQHF. DNA for the CDR3: TGTGCCAGCAGTCCTCCCATCAGGGGGCGCGGTCAGCCCCAGCATTTT.

V is TRBV15 and J is TRBJ2-1; possibly TRBD2 for D (5 bases). The germline CDR1 and CDR2 sequences are LNHNV and YYDKDF (reference sequence). This CDR3 contains 14 residues. Trimming removed 0 bases from V and 5 bases from J, with 8 bases in between. As DNA, the CDR3 is TGTGCCACCAGCAGAGATCCCGGGGACAATGAGCAGTTCTTC. Translation: CATSRDPGDNEQFF. The entire variable domain, with the rest obtained from reference TRBV15 and TRBJ2-1, is as follows: DAMVIQNPRYQVTQFGKPVTLSCSQTLNHNVMYWYQQKSSQAPKLLFHYYDKDFNNEADTPDNFQSRRPNTSFCFLDIRSPGLGDTAMYLCATSRDPGDNEQFFGPGTRLTVL.

This clone was recorded a few times. The V gene is TRBV29-1, the J gene TRBJ2-1, with 11 bases lining up with TRBD1. The CDR3 has 15 residues. CDR1 and CDR2 (germline): SQVTM, ANQGSEA. V was pared by 6 bases and J by 7 bases, with 11 bases of the junction left unmatched. The CDR3: CSVWRGTGGMNEQFF. The CDR3 DNA reads as TGCAGCGTATGGCGGGGGACAGGGGGGATGAATGAGCAGTTCTTC.

V usage is TRBV30 and J usage is TRBJ1-5; TRBD1 might be the D (6 bases). The CDR3 extends over 13 amino acids. Trimming stripped 7 bases from V and 3 bases from J, with 13 bases between. The germline CDR1 and CDR2 sequences are GTSNPN and SVGIG (reference sequence). As DNA, the CDR3 is TGTGCCTTGAGGACAGATTACAATCAGCCCCAGCATTTT. Its protein is CALRTDYNQPQHF.

This clone was picked up one time. V and J are TRBV2 and TRBJ2-7; TRBD1 might be the D (6 bases). Trimming cost V 8 bases and J 1 base, with 15 bases left between them. The CDR3 has 14 amino acids. CDR1 and CDR2 from the germline V gene are SNHLY and FYNNEI. CDR3 coding DNA: TGTGCCAGCGGCTCGACAGGATCTTCCTACGAGCAGTACTTC. Translated: CASGSTGSSYEQYF.

V usage is TRBV19 and J usage is TRBJ1-2; TRBD1 agrees at 7 bases. Trimming at V came to 2 bases and at J to 4 bases, leaving 10 bases not matched to a gene. The CDR3 is made up of 16 amino acids. Germline-derived CDR1 and CDR2 are LNHDA and SQIVND (reference sequence). In DNA, the CDR3 is TGTGCCAGTAGTATACCGGGACAGCCGTCGGGCTATGGCTACACCTTC. Translation gives CASSIPGQPSGYGYTF.

The gene calls are TRBV3-1 (or the pseudogene TRBV3-2) and TRBJ1-3; a possible D gene is TRBD1 (6 bases). This CDR3 has 16 amino acids. Germline CDR1 reads LGHDT; CDR2 reads YNNKEL (reference sequence). V dropped 4 bases and J dropped 2 bases, with 15 bases sitting between them. Here the CDR3 reads CASSPVAGATGNTIYF. The CDR3 bases are TGTGCCAGCAGCCCGGTTGCGGGGGCGACTGGAAACACCATATATTTT.

The V and J genes are TRBV13 and TRBJ2-7; TRBD2 agrees at 10 bases. V lost 4 bases to trimming and J lost 4 bases; unmatched junction nucleotides: 4. Per germline, CDR1 PRHDT and CDR2 FYEKMQ (reference sequence). This CDR3 contains 14 residues. Written as DNA, the CDR3 is TGTGCCAGCAGCTCCGGGACTAGCGTTTACGAGCAGTACTTC. Its protein product is CASSSGTSVYEQYF.

The chain uses TRBV27 and TRBJ1-1, with a tentative D call TRBD1 (5 bases). The V gene's germline CDR1 is MNHEY and CDR2 SMNVEV (reference sequence). The CDR3 totals 14 residues. The V gene lost 3 bases and the J gene lost 4 bases, with 12 bases spanning the gap. The CDR3 spells CASSLWQGGTEAFF. CDR3 nucleotide sequence: TGTGCCAGCAGTTTGTGGCAGGGAGGCACTGAAGCTTTCTTT.

The chain has TRBV4-3 and TRBJ1-4; 9 bases are shared with TRBD1. V dropped 2 bases and J dropped 5; count of bases not matched to a gene: 3. There are 15 residues in the CDR3. Germline V gene data show CDR1 as LGHNA and CDR2 as YSLEER. The CDR3 region has the DNA TGCGCCAGCAGCCAACCCGGACAGGGGAATGAAAAACTGTTTTTT. Translated: CASSQPGQGNEKLFF.

The V and J genes are TRBV12-3 or TRBV12-4 and TRBJ1-1; 11 bases align to TRBD1. Trimming took 8 bases from V and 4 from J; bases not matched to a gene: 0. This CDR3 has 12 amino acids. Here the CDR3 DNA reads TGTGCCAGCGGGACAGGGGGCACTGAAGCTTTCTTT. Protein product: CASGTGGTEAFF.

The J gene is TRBJ1-3, the V gene TRBV3-1 (or the pseudogene TRBV3-2); TRBD1 matches at 7 bases. The CDR3 length is 15 residues. After removal of 4 bases from V and 3 bases from J, the junction contained 6 bases not matched to a gene. Germline V CDR1 and CDR2: LGHDT, YNNKEL (reference sequence). The CDR3 region is CASSRKGADGNTIYF. CDR3 DNA: TGTGCCAGCAGCCGTAAGGGGGCAGATGGAAACACCATATATTTT.

CDR3 sequence: CAWSEDSGYGYTF. CDR3 nucleotides: TGTGCCTGGAGCGAAGACAGTGGCTATGGCTACACCTTC. V gene TRBV30 combines with J gene TRBJ1-2; D perhaps matches TRBD1 (5 bases). The V end lost 3 bases, the J end lost 4 bases, and 12 bases lay between the germline ends. The germline CDR1 and CDR2 sequences are GTSNPN and SVGIG (reference sequence). The CDR3 is 13 amino acids.

V and J are TRBV5-6 and TRBJ1-4, with D possibly matching TRBD1 (5 bases). The CDR3 is 15 residues long. From germline, CDR1 is SGHDT and CDR2 YYEEEE. The V end lost 4 bases, the J end lost 0 bases, and 10 bases lay between the germline ends. CDR3 region: CASSLRTPTNEKLFF. The CDR3 DNA is TGTGCCAGCAGCCTCCGGACACCAACTAATGAAAAACTGTTTTTT.

The gene calls are TRBV6-1 and TRBJ1-3, with D perhaps matching TRBD1 (6 bases). V was pared by 3 bases and J by 3 bases, with 12 bases between. CDR1 MNHNS and CDR2 SASEGT come from the germline V gene. The CDR3 has 15 residues. CDR3 nucleotide sequence: TGTGCCAGCAGTGACAAGGGGACACTTGGAAACACCATATATTTT. Translating it yields CASSDKGTLGNTIYF.

The rearrangement links TRBV24-1 to TRBJ1-2, with TRBD1 matching 12 bases. Germline CDR1 KGHDR, CDR2 SFDVKD. The trim removed 7 bases at V and 6 bases at J, leaving 14 bases unmatched. The CDR3 contains 17 residues. The CDR3 region is CATSPPPGTGGEDGYTF. CDR3 nucleotide sequence: TGTGCCACCAGCCCACCGCCCGGGACAGGGGGCGAAGATGGCTACACCTTC.